Listed here are 14 T cell receptor beta chains from one sample, sequenced in a study of OX40 agonist ivuxolimab in advanced cancers. The repertoire was sequenced with immunoSEQ multiplex PCR; TCRdb's copy has only in-frame clones and lacks some. Of more than 75,000 clones in the sample, around 89% were seen once. The sequenced sample was CD4+ or CD8+ T cells sorted from blood, obtained in a trial of the OX40 agonist ivuxolimab. The receptors here all came from an adult with an advanced solid tumor such as melanoma, head and neck, liver or kidney cancer.

In this sample, this clone turned up a few times. The CDR3 here is CASSPGGWTQYF. DNA for the CDR3: TGTGCCAGCAGCCCAGGGGGGTGGACCCAGTACTTC. V is TRBV11-1 and J is TRBJ2-5; weak D call: TRBD1 (7 bases). The CDR3 runs 12 residues. Trimming cost V 5 bases and J 7 bases, with 11 bases left between them. Germline CDR1 SGHAT, CDR2 FQDESV (reference sequence).

This clone was observed once. The chain couples TRBV6-1 to TRBJ2-1, with 8 bases fitting TRBD2. The CDR3 has 15 amino acids. Germline V gene data show CDR1 as MNHNS and CDR2 as SASEGT. Trimming cost V 2 bases and J 4 bases; bases outside gene matches: 4. CDR3 amino acids: CASSEQAGEYNEQFF. In DNA, the CDR3 is TGTGCCAGCAGTGAACAAGCGGGAGAGTACAATGAGCAGTTCTTC.

This chain connects TRBV10-1 to TRBJ2-2, with 12 bases aligning to TRBD2. Germline V gives CDR1 WNHNN, CDR2 SYGVQD (reference sequence). This CDR3 has 15 amino acids. The J segment lost 6 bases and the V segment lost 4 bases, leaving 3 bases of the junction unmatched. The CDR3 here is CASSATSGSPGELFF. The DNA of the CDR3 is TGCGCCAGCAGTGCGACTAGCGGGAGCCCCGGGGAGCTGTTTTTT.

This clone was found once. The chain carries TRBV18 and TRBJ1-1; perhaps TRBD1 as D (6 bases). V was pared by 8 bases and J by 1 base, with 11 bases between. This CDR3 has 13 amino acids. Germline V gives CDR1 KGHSH, CDR2 LQKENI. CDR3 nucleotide sequence: TGTGCCAGCCTAGGACAGAAGAACACTGAAGCTTTCTTT. Translated: CASLGQKNTEAFF.

The chain couples TRBV10-3 to TRBJ2-2; possible D gene TRBD1, 6 bases. Deletions cut 3 bases from V and 7 bases from J, with 12 bases between. This CDR3 is built from 14 residues. CDR1 is ENHRY and CDR2 is SYGVKD in the germline V gene. CDR3: CAISDQGGIGELFF. In nucleotides, the CDR3 is TGTGCCATCAGTGACCAAGGGGGAATCGGGGAGCTGTTTTTT.

The V gene is TRBV30, the J gene TRBJ2-2; D might be TRBD1 or TRBD2, each matching 5 bases. The germline V gene encodes CDR1 GTSNPN and CDR2 SVGIG (reference sequence). The ends were cut back, 5 bases at V and 2 bases at J, with 12 bases in the middle. The CDR3 extends over 14 amino acids. Here the CDR3 reads CAWSGTVNTGELFF. The CDR3 DNA sequence: TGTGCCTGGTCAGGGACGGTAAACACCGGGGAGCTGTTTTTT.

The genes are TRBV27 and TRBJ2-7, with 7 positions matching TRBD1. This CDR3 spans 15 amino acids. Germline V gives CDR1 MNHEY, CDR2 SMNVEV (reference sequence). Unmatched junction bases numbered 6, after V lost 0 bases and J lost 4 bases. CDR3 loop: CASSLSWQGVYEQYF. In DNA, the CDR3 is TGTGCCAGCAGTTTATCGTGGCAGGGGGTTTACGAGCAGTACTTC.

The chain has TRBV10-3 and TRBJ2-5, with unresolved D. Deletions cut 6 bases from V and 5 bases from J, with 19 bases between. This CDR3 region has 15 residues. Germline V gene lookup returns CDR1 ENHRY and CDR2 SYGVKD. For the CDR3, the DNA is TGTGCCATCAGCAATGTCCTGGACGTGGTCGAGACCCAGTACTTC. As protein: CAISNVLDVVETQYF.

This sequence joins TRBV5-1 and TRBJ1-4; weak D call: TRBD1 (6 bases). The germline V gene has CDR1 SGHRS and CDR2 YFSETQ. Trimming took off 0 bases at V and 7 bases at J, with 10 bases between the two ends. The CDR3 is made up of 14 amino acids. CDR3 region: CASSLGGASEKLFF. The CDR3 DNA sequence: TGCGCCAGCAGCTTGGGGGGGGCGTCTGAAAAACTGTTTTTT.

The rearrangement links TRBV11-2 to TRBJ1-1, with 7 positions matching TRBD1. Germline loops: CDR1 SGHAT, CDR2 FQNNGV. The CDR3 covers 15 residues. The trim removed 5 bases at V and 2 bases at J, leaving 8 bases unmatched. CDR3 DNA sequence: TGTGCCAGCAGCCTGGGGACAGAGGTTAACACTGAAGCTTTCTTT. Translation gives CASSLGTEVNTEAFF.

The sample holds a few counts of this clone. Other DNA sequences in this sample translate to the same CDR3. CDR3 loop: CAISETGGNSYEQYF. The DNA of the CDR3 is TGTGCCATCAGTGAGACAGGGGGGAACTCCTACGAGCAGTACTTC. The V call is TRBV10-3, the J call TRBJ2-7; 8 bases fit TRBD1. This CDR3 region has 15 residues. Germline V gene sequence: CDR1 ENHRY, CDR2 SYGVKD. V lost 2 bases to trimming and J lost 0 bases; unmatched junction nucleotides: 3.

J is TRBJ2-2 and V is TRBV15; possibly TRBD1 or TRBD2 for D (5 bases each). The V end was cut by 5 bases, the J end by 5 bases, with 12 bases between. The germline gives CDR1 LNHNV, CDR2 YYDKDF (reference sequence). CDR3 length: 14 amino acids. CDR3 DNA sequence: TGTGCCACCAGCGGGGGAGTTCTTACCGGGGAGCTGTTTTTT. Its protein is CATSGGVLTGELFF.

The V call is TRBV28, the J call TRBJ2-1; 11 bases fit TRBD2. The germline V gene has CDR1 MDHEN and CDR2 SYDVKM. The CDR3 is 15 residues long. J lost 12 bases, V lost 2 bases, and 9 bases had no gene match. In DNA, the CDR3 is TGTGCCAGCAGTTTAGGTAGCGGGAGGGCAGTTAGGCAGTTCTTC. Translating gives CASSLGSGRAVRQFF.

The rearrangement links TRBV10-3 to TRBJ2-1, with TRBD2 matching 7 bases. The germline V gene has CDR1 ENHRY and CDR2 SYGVKD. V gave up 6 bases and J gave up 0 bases; unmatched junction bases: 8. The CDR3 consists of 16 residues. The chain's CDR3 is CAISGAGAASYNEQFF. CDR3 in DNA: TGTGCCATCAGCGGTGCGGGAGCGGCCTCCTACAATGAGCAGTTCTTC.